The 24 T cell receptor beta chains in this list originate from one sample, sequenced in a study of identical twins. One entry per CDR3 protein results from TCRdb running MiXCR on the 5' RACE reads. This sample has fewer than 900,000 distinct CDR3 sequences, with approximately 18% found just once. The same sample was also studied in work on T cells expressing NK-cell markers.

Sequences were obtained from PBMCs. All receptors come from a woman aged 18-35 years in good health.

This clonotype occurred a few times. V is TRBV9 and J is TRBJ2-7, with D possibly being TRBD2 (6 bases). CDR1 SGDLS and CDR2 YYNGEE come from the germline V gene. V lost 4 bases, J lost 1 base, and 15 bases lay in between. This CDR3 is built from 15 residues. CDR3: CASSRGGTESYEQYF. DNA for the CDR3: TGTGCCAGCAGCCGAGGAGGGACCGAGTCCTACGAGCAGTACTTC.

The table lists this clonotype with a few counts. CDR3 DNA: TGCAGTGTCCGTGGAGCTGACACCTACGAGCAGTACTTC. Protein sequence: CSVRGADTYEQYF. This chain connects TRBV20-1 to TRBJ2-7, with D unresolved. CDR1 is DFQATT and CDR2 is SNEGSKA in the germline V gene (reference sequence). The CDR3 consists of 13 residues. V was trimmed by 7 bases and J by 2 bases, leaving 15 bases between them.

This clonotype has a handful of counts. The chain joins TRBV12-5 to TRBJ1-1; D not resolved. The CDR3 consists of 13 residues. The V and J ends lost 2 bases and 7 bases respectively, with 11 bases between them. Germline loops: CDR1 LGHNT, CDR2 FRNRAP. As DNA, the CDR3 is TGTGCTAGTGGTTTGAGAGGACCATATGAAGCTTTCTTT. Protein product: CASGLRGPYEAFF. Looking up the rest from reference TRBV12-5 and TRBJ1-1 gives the full variable domain: DARVTQTPRHKVTEMGQEVTMRCQPILGHNTVFWYRQTMMQGLELLAYFRNRAPLDDSGMPKDRFSAEMPDATLATLKIQPSEPRDSAVYFCASGLRGPYEAFFGQGTRLTVV.

This clonotype was detected only a few times. The rearrangement uses TRBV6-2 or TRBV6-3 and TRBJ2-3; D ambiguous. V was pared by 6 bases and J by 1 base, with 5 bases between. CDR1 is MNHEY, CDR2 SVGEGT, per germline. This CDR3 region has 12 residues. The CDR3, as DNA: TGTGCCAGCAGCCACCGCACAGATACGCAGTATTTT. Its protein is CASSHRTDTQYF.

This clonotype was counted a few times. The rearrangement joins TRBV5-5 to TRBJ2-1; tentatively, D is TRBD1 (5 bases). The length of the CDR3 is 13 residues. V lost 4 bases and J lost 9, with 14 bases in between. Germline V gene sequence: CDR1 SGHKS, CDR2 YYEKEE (reference sequence). This CDR3 is CASSLQGTGEQFF. CDR3 in DNA: TGTGCCAGCAGCCTCCAGGGTACCGGTGAGCAGTTCTTC.

This clonotype was observed many times. This chain links TRBV5-1 with TRBJ1-2, with 9 positions matching TRBD1. Germline lookup yields CDR1 SGHRS and CDR2 YFSETQ. V shed 8 bases and J 12 bases; nucleotides not matched to a gene: 11. This CDR3 is built from 12 residues. CDR3 protein: CASSETGGHDTF. In DNA, the CDR3 is TGCGCCAGTTCCGAGACAGGGGGTCACGACACCTTC. Full variable domain (outside the CDR3, taken from reference TRBV5-1 and TRBJ1-2): KAGVTQTPRYLIKTRGQQVTLSCSPISGHRSVSWYQQTPGQGLQFLFEYFSETQRNKGNFPGRFSGRQFSNSRSEMNVSTLELGDSALYLCASSETGGHDTFGSGTRLTVV.

The chain uses TRBV10-2 and TRBJ1-2; 7 positions match TRBD1. The CDR3 is made up of 17 amino acids. V lost 3 bases, J lost 3 bases, and 13 bases stayed unmatched. CDR1 is WSHSY, CDR2 SAAADI, per germline. The CDR3 DNA sequence: TGCGCCAGCAGTGATGTACTCCAAGGGGGCGCAGACTATGGCTACACCTTC. Residues: CASSDVLQGGADYGYTF.

The chain links TRBV27 to TRBJ2-1; possible D gene TRBD1, 6 bases. Germline V lookup: CDR1 MNHEY, CDR2 SMNVEV (reference sequence). Trimming stripped 6 bases from V and 9 bases from J, with 12 bases between. This CDR3 is 12 amino acids long. In DNA, the CDR3 is TGTGCCAGCAGAACAGGGTGGAGTGAGCAGTTCTTC. This codes for CASRTGWSEQFF.

V usage is TRBV12-3 or TRBV12-4 and J usage is TRBJ1-2; TRBD1 is a possible D gene (5 bases). The CDR3 runs 12 residues. The germline V and J ends were trimmed by 8 bases and 2 bases, with 9 bases remaining between them. CDR3 nucleotides: TGTGCCAGCGCTAACAGGAACTATGGCTACACCTTC. It encodes CASANRNYGYTF.

V is TRBV20-1 and J is TRBJ2-1; D is possibly TRBD2 (5 bases). CDR1 is DFQATT and CDR2 is SNEGSKA in the germline V gene (reference sequence). This CDR3 spans 13 amino acids. Trimming removed 4 bases at V and 6 bases at J, with 13 bases between. The CDR3 region has the DNA TGCAGTGCTATAGAAAGCGGTCGCAATGAGCAGTTCTTC. It yields the protein CSAIESGRNEQFF.

This clonotype was recorded a few times. This chain joins TRBV19 and TRBJ1-5; TRBD1 is a possible D gene (6 bases). The CDR3 spans 13 residues. The V end was cut by 5 bases, the J end by 7 bases, with 12 bases between. The germline CDR1 and CDR2 sequences are LNHDA and SQIVND (reference sequence). The CDR3 nucleotides read TGTGCCAGTAGTCGGGGGGCAGAGCAGCCCCAGCATTTT. Amino acids: CASSRGAEQPQHF. The entire variable domain, with the rest obtained from reference TRBV19 and TRBJ1-5, is as follows: DGGITQSPKYLFRKEGQNVTLSCEQNLNHDAMYWYRQDPGQGLRLIYYSQIVNDFQKGDIAEGYSVSREKKESFPLTVTSAQKNPTAFYLCASSRGAEQPQHFGDGTRLSIL.

The table lists this clonotype with a few counts. This rearrangement joins TRBV5-1 to TRBJ1-3; D is undetermined. CDR1 SGHRS and CDR2 YFSETQ come from the germline V gene. V shed 0 bases and J shed 4 bases, with 14 bases lying between them. This CDR3 spans 16 amino acids. The chain's CDR3 is CASSLGRWNDGNTIYF. CDR3 bases: TGCGCCAGCAGCTTGGGACGGTGGAACGACGGAAACACCATATATTTT.

This clonotype occurred a few times. V is TRBV5-1 and J is TRBJ1-6; D is undetermined. V gave up 1 base and J gave up 10 bases, with 12 bases separating them. The CDR3 runs 14 residues. Germline values: CDR1 SGHRS, CDR2 YFSETQ. The CDR3 reads CASSLPRENSPLHF. The CDR3 DNA reads TGCGCCAGCAGCTTGCCTAGGGAAAACTCACCCCTCCACTTT.

This clonotype came up a few times. The chain combines TRBV7-2 with TRBJ1-1, with TRBD1 as a possible D gene (6 bases). This CDR3 region has 15 residues. V lost 6 bases and J 1 base, leaving 15 bases between the germline ends. The germline V gene has CDR1 SGHTA and CDR2 FQGNSA. CDR3 bases: TGTGCCAGCAGTCAGACTCGACAGGCGAACACTGAAGCTTTCTTT. Translating it yields CASSQTRQANTEAFF.

This chain joins TRBV5-1 and TRBJ2-7; 7 bases are a match to TRBD1. This CDR3 has 14 residues. CDR1 is SGHRS and CDR2 is YFSETQ in the germline V gene. The V and J ends lost 2 bases and 4 bases, in that order; junction bases with no gene match: 6. CDR3 sequence (DNA): TGCGCCAGCAGCTTCGAGACAGGGAAATACGAGCAGTACTTC. Encoded protein: CASSFETGKYEQYF.

In this sample, this clonotype turned up many times. The chain couples TRBV5-1 to TRBJ2-5, with TRBD1 matching 7 bases. CDR3 size: 15 residues. V lost 2 bases, J lost 4 bases, and 8 bases stayed unmatched. In germline, CDR1 is SGHRS, CDR2 YFSETQ. CDR3 in amino acids: CASSFTGQNLETQYF. In DNA, the CDR3 is TGCGCCAGCAGCTTTACGGGACAGAACTTAGAGACCCAGTACTTC. Full variable domain (outside the CDR3, taken from reference TRBV5-1 and TRBJ2-5): KAGVTQTPRYLIKTRGQQVTLSCSPISGHRSVSWYQQTPGQGLQFLFEYFSETQRNKGNFPGRFSGRQFSNSRSEMNVSTLELGDSALYLCASSFTGQNLETQYFGPGTRLLVL.

This clonotype was picked up a small number of times. The rearrangement joins TRBV7-2 to TRBJ1-1; D unclear. The CDR3 has 14 amino acids. V was clipped by 2 bases and J by 1 base, with 8 bases between them. Germline V gene lookup returns CDR1 SGHTA and CDR2 FQGNSA. The DNA for the CDR3 is TGTGCCAGCAGCTTAACAGCAGGGAACACTGAAGCTTTCTTT. It is translated as CASSLTAGNTEAFF.

The chain couples TRBV5-1 to TRBJ1-6; perhaps TRBD1 as D (5 bases). The germline V gene encodes CDR1 SGHRS and CDR2 YFSETQ. V was trimmed by 4 bases and J by 6 bases, leaving 17 bases between them. The CDR3 covers 16 residues. CDR3 region: CASSLTLQGSNSPLHF. The CDR3 coding sequence is TGCGCCAGCAGCCTAACACTCCAGGGAAGTAATTCACCCCTCCACTTT.

This clonotype was observed a handful of times. V usage is TRBV5-6 and J usage is TRBJ2-2; 9 nucleotides align to TRBD1. The J segment lost 3 bases and the V segment lost 7 bases, leaving 7 bases of the junction unmatched. The V gene's germline CDR1 is SGHDT and CDR2 YYEEEE. The CDR3 is 15 residues long. CDR3 protein: CASGGQGRDTGELFF. DNA of the CDR3: TGTGCCAGCGGGGGACAGGGAAGGGACACCGGGGAGCTGTTTTTT.

In this sample, this clonotype turned up many times. J is TRBJ1-5 and V is TRBV12-3 or TRBV12-4; maybe TRBD1 (6 bases). The CDR3 has 13 amino acids. V lost 8 bases and J 1 base, leaving 9 bases between the germline ends. CDR3 residues: CASSRGSNQPQHF. CDR3 sequence (DNA): TGTGCCAGCTCTAGGGGGAGCAATCAGCCCCAGCATTTT.

This clonotype appeared a few times. V and J are TRBV4-1 and TRBJ1-2, with unresolved D. Germline values: CDR1 MGHRA, CDR2 YSYEKL. CDR3 length: 11 amino acids. Between the trimmed V and J ends, which lost 1 base and 8 bases, there was a span of 5 bases. The CDR3 nucleotides are TGCGCCAGCAGCCAAGCCAGGGGCTACACCTTC. This encodes CASSQARGYTF.

The chain links TRBV10-3 to TRBJ2-3; 7 nucleotides agree with TRBD2. CDR1 and CDR2 (germline): ENHRY, SYGVKD. Unmatched junction bases numbered 8, after V lost 2 bases and J lost 6 bases. The CDR3 sequence is 15 residues long. Written as DNA, the CDR3 is TGTGCCATCAGTGAGGAACCAGCCGGGGGGGATACGCAGTATTTT. Its protein product is CAISEEPAGGDTQYF.

The J gene is TRBJ1-5, the V gene TRBV20-1; D is uncertain. The ends were cut back, 3 bases at V and 7 bases at J, with 4 bases in the middle. This CDR3 contains 10 residues. Germline V gene data show CDR1 as DFQATT and CDR2 as SNEGSKA (reference sequence). DNA of the CDR3: TGCAGTGCTAGTTGCCAGCCCCAGCATTTT. This encodes CSASCQPQHF.

This clonotype has more than one count but fewer than ten. The chain links TRBV9 to TRBJ2-1, with D perhaps matching TRBD1 (5 bases). The CDR3 covers 14 residues. Trimming left V 7 bases short and J 6 bases short, with 17 bases between. From germline, CDR1 is SGDLS and CDR2 YYNGEE. CDR3 in amino acids: CASRRGAGTNEQFF. For the CDR3, the DNA is TGTGCCAGCCGGCGTGGGGCAGGCACCAATGAGCAGTTCTTC.